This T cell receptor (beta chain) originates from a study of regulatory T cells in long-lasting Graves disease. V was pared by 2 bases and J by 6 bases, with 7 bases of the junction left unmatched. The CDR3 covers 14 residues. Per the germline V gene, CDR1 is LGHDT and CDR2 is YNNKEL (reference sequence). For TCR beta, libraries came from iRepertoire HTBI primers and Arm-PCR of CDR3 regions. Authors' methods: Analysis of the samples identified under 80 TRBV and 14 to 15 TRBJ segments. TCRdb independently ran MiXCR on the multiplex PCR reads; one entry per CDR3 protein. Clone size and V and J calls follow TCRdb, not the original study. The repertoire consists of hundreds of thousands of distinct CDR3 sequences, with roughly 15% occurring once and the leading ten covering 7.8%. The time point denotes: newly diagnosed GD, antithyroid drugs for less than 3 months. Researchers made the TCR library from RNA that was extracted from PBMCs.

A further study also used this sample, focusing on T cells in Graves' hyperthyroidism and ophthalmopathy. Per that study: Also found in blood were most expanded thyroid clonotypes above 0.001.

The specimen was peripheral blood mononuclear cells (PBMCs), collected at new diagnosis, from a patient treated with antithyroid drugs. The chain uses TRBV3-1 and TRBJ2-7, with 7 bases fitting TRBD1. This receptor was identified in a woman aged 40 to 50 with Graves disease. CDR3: CASSQKGQLGEQYF. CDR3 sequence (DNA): TGTGCCAGCAGCCAAAAGGGACAGCTCGGCGAGCAGTACTTC.